A selection of T cell receptor beta chains follows, all from one sample in a study of cytomegalovirus exposure and HLA in healthy donors. Sequencing was performed with immunoSEQ multiplex PCR; in TCRdb, only in-frame clones are kept and a portion is missing. This sample yields under 200,000 clones, of which over 75% are seen a single time; over 11% belongs to the top ten. Sequences were obtained from PBMCs. Receptors were obtained from a man between 45 and 60 years old in good health and CMV-seropositive. Each CDR3 is given with its conserved first and last residue. Each record gives: clone size, D gene, V gene, J gene, CDR3 DNA, CDR3 protein. A D gene is named only where the DNA matches it firmly. The size entry is marked missing in some rows and otherwise reads once, few, many or a size class.

-	TRBD1	TRBV9	TRBJ1-2	TGTGCCAGCAGCGTCGCAGGGGGCAACTATGGCTACACCTTC	CASSVAGGNYGYTF
-	TRBD1	TRBV19	TRBJ1-5	TGTGCCAGTAGTATACGACAGGGGGGGTTTCAGCCCCAGCATTTT	CASSIRQGGFQPQHF
-	TRBD1	TRBV7-2	TRBJ1-5	TGTGCCAGCAGCTTAGTAGCAGGGGGCGTGACTCAGCCCCAGCATTTT	CASSLVAGGVTQPQHF
-	-	TRBV11-1	TRBJ2-7	TGTGCCAGCAGCTTCGCCTACGAGCAGTACTTC	CASSFAYEQYF
-	TRBD1	TRBV5-1	TRBJ2-7	TGCGCCAGCAGCTTACAGGGGTCCTCCTACGAGCAGTACTTC	CASSLQGSSYEQYF
few	-	TRBV5-4	TRBJ2-3	TGTGCCAGCAGCTTGGCGGAGAGATCCACAGATACGCAGTATTTT	CASSLAERSTDTQYF
-	-	TRBV27	TRBJ1-4	TGTGCCAGCAGCCACGGGGGAAAACTGTTTTTT	CASSHGGKLFF
-	-	TRBV19	TRBJ2-7	TGTGCCAGTAGCATTGGGGGGGGCGGCTACGAGCAGTACTTC	CASSIGGGGYEQYF
-	TRBD1	TRBV10-1	TRBJ1-2	TGCGCCAGCAGTCAAGGGACAGGAACAAACTATGGCTACACCTTC	CASSQGTGTNYGYTF
-	TRBD1	TRBV6-1	TRBJ1-2	TGTGCCAGTCTAAAACCGGGACAGGGGAAGGGCTACACCTTC	CASLKPGQGKGYTF
once	TRBD1	TRBV29-1	TRBJ2-3	TGCAGCGTTTGGGACAGGGACACAGATACGCAGTATTTT	CSVWDRDTDTQYF
-	-	TRBV7-2	TRBJ1-2	TGTGCCAGCAGCTTACAGGGGTTCGGTTGGGATGGCTACACCTTC	CASSLQGFGWDGYTF
-	-	TRBV5-1	TRBJ1-2	TGCGCCAGCAGCTTCCGAGGGGGGGACGATGGCTACACCTTC	CASSFRGGDDGYTF
-	TRBD2	TRBV28	TRBJ2-2	TGTGCCAGCGAGCGGGGGGGCCGCACCGGGGAGCTGTTTTTT	CASERGGRTGELFF
-	TRBD1	TRBV7-8	TRBJ1-2	TGTGCCAGCAGCTCTCGGACAGGGCTGGAGGGCTACACCTTC	CASSSRTGLEGYTF
-	TRBD1	TRBV10-3	TRBJ1-6	TGTGCCATCAGCTTAATTAAGGGACAGGGGCAAAATTCACCCCTCCACTTT	CAISLIKGQGQNSPLHF
-	TRBD2	TRBV29-1	TRBJ2-1	TGCAGCGCCCGGGCAGCGGGGGACCCTTACAATGAGCAGTTCTTC	CSARAAGDPYNEQFF
once	-	TRBV11-2	TRBJ1-2	TGTGCCAGCAGCTTAAGTGGCAGGGTCTATGGCTACACCTTC	CASSLSGRVYGYTF
once	-	TRBV19	TRBJ1-4	TGTGCCAGTAGTACCCTCCTGACCGGACTTCGAGGTGAAAAACTGTTTTTT	CASSTLLTGLRGEKLFF
-	TRBD2	TRBV19	TRBJ2-6	TGTGCCAGTGGAAGACTAGCGGGGGCCAGCTCTGGGGCCAACGTCCTGACTTTC	CASGRLAGASSGANVLTF
-	TRBD1	TRBV19	TRBJ1-6	TGTGCCAGTAGTATAGAAGCAGGGGGCCATTCACCCCTCCACTTT	CASSIEAGGHSPLHF
once	TRBD1	TRBV5-1	TRBJ1-6	TGCGCCAGCAGCACGGGACAGGGTAATTCACCCCTCCACTTT	CASSTGQGNSPLHF
-	-	TRBV2	TRBJ1-6	TGTGCCAGCACCGTATTGGCGCAGGGTGAATCACCCCTCCACTTT	CASTVLAQGESPLHF
-	-	TRBV1	TRBJ1-5	TGCACCAGCAGCCAAGATATCCGGGGTTCGGGAGGTCAGCCCCAGCATTTT	CTSSQDIRGSGGQPQHF
-	TRBD1	TRBV27	TRBJ1-2	TGTGCCAGCAGTTCGGGACAGGGGGCGCTGGGCTACACCTTC	CASSSGQGALGYTF
-	TRBD1	TRBV28	TRBJ1-6	TGTGCCAGCAGCCCGGACAGGGGGCTACGTAATTCACCCCTCCACTTT	CASSPDRGLRNSPLHF
-	-	TRBV28	TRBJ2-2	TGTGCCAGCAGCCTAATTGTTACCGGGGAGCTGTTTTTT	CASSLIVTGELFF
-	TRBD1	TRBV4-2	TRBJ2-7	TGTGCCAGCAGAAGGGACAGGGGGCAAGGGGAGCAGTACTTC	CASRRDRGQGEQYF
-	TRBD1	TRBV28	TRBJ1-4	TGTGCCAGCAGTCGACAGGGGCGTCGGGAAAAACTGTTTTTT	CASSRQGRREKLFF
-	-	TRBV5-1	TRBJ1-1	TGCGCCAGCAGCTCGGAGGGCGGGAACACTGAAGCTTTCTTT	CASSSEGGNTEAFF
-	TRBD1	TRBV28	TRBJ2-7	TGTGCCAGCACCGCGTGGGGGACAGGGTCCTACGAGCAGTACTTC	CASTAWGTGSYEQYF
-	TRBD2	TRBV2	TRBJ2-5	TGTGCCAGCACCCGGGGACTAGCGGTTCAAGAGACCCAGTACTTC	CASTRGLAVQETQYF
-	-	TRBV5-4	TRBJ2-7	TGTGCCAGCAGCTTGTTGTCCAGGGTCTCCTACGAGCAGTACTTC	CASSLLSRVSYEQYF